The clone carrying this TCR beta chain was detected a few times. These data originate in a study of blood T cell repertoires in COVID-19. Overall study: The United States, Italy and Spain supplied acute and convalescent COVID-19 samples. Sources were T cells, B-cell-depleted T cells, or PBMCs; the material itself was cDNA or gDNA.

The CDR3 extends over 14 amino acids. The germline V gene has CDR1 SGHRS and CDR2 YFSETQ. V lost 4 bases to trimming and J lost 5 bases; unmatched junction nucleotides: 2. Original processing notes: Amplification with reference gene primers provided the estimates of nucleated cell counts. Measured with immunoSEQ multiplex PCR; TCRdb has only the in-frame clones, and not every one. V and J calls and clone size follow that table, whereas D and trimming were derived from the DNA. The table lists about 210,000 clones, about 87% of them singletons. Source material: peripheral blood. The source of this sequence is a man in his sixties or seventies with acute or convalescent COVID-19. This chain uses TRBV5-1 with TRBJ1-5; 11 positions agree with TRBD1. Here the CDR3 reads CASSRDRGDQPQHF. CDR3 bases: TGCGCCAGCAGCAGGGACAGGGGGGATCAGCCCCAGCATTTT.